This passage covers 2 T cell receptor beta chains from one sample sequenced in a study of cytomegalovirus exposure and HLA in healthy donors (dated by TCRdb to 2017 to 2019). Library preparation used the immunoSEQ multiplex PCR assay. For the multiplex PCR, a mixture combining 60 forward primers for TCR Vbeta segments and 13 reverse primers for TCR Jbeta segments was used. TCRdb obtained this table from immuneACCESS and retained in-frame rearrangements with V and J assigned. These tables miss some clones; where compared with another copy, unresolved V genes account for less than half of the shortfall, and the remainder is unexplained. Recorded for this sample are approximately 180,000 clones; over 70% of them occurred a single time. In total, the top ten clones hold more than 3% of the sample. Sequenced material: PBMCs. All receptors come from a woman aged 55-70 years in good health and CMV-seropositive.

The gene calls are TRBV14 and TRBJ1-1, with a weak D call TRBD1 (5 bases). The V and J ends lost 3 bases and 6 bases respectively, with 14 bases between them. Germline values: CDR1 SGHDN, CDR2 FVKESK. This CDR3 has 14 amino acids. CDR3 amino acids: CASSQTVRASEAFF. The CDR3 nucleotides read TGTGCCAGCAGCCAGACCGTCAGGGCCTCTGAAGCTTTCTTT.

The chain links TRBV23-1 to TRBJ1-2, with a weak D call TRBD1 (6 bases). TRBV23-1 is an ORF; its function is uncertain. The CDR3 runs 14 residues. V dropped 2 bases and J dropped 9 bases, with 16 bases sitting between them. Here the CDR3 reads CASSQRGGGSSYTF. The CDR3 DNA is TGCGCCAGCAGTCAACGGGGAGGGGGTAGTAGCTACACCTTC.